Many counts were recorded for the clone carrying this T cell receptor (beta chain). Its cognate antigen is unknown. This entry is derived from a study of early T cells in non-severe SARS-CoV-2 infection. Study results and caveats: Anti-spike CD8 responses were favored in VDJdb matching, and private and CD4 specificities were missed.

TCRdb reanalysed the 5' RACE reads using MiXCR and keeps one entry per CDR3 protein. Found here are tens of thousands of distinct CDR3 sequences, 4% of them singletons; the top ten hold about 3%. The CDR3 spans 15 residues. Trimming cost V 3 bases and J 7 bases; bases outside gene matches: 10. Germline lookup yields CDR1 DFQATT and CDR2 SNEGSKA (reference sequence). The J gene is TRBJ2-1, the V gene TRBV20-1, with 9 nucleotides matching TRBD2. The source is an adult who was a healthcare worker with PCR-confirmed SARS-CoV-2 infection or an uninfected control (not recorded which). Sequenced material: whole blood. The CDR3, as DNA: TGCAGTGCTAGCCCGCGGGGGGGCGGGGTAAATGAGCAGTTCTTC. Residues: CSASPRGGGVNEQFF.